These 22 T cell receptor beta chains came from one sample sequenced in a study of T cell repertoires and HLA-DP antigens. The antigens these receptors bind are not known. Profiled with immunoSEQ multiplex PCR; TCRdb holds only in-frame clones, not every one. This sample carries 65,000 to 90,000 clones, about 82% of them seen once, and the ten largest clones take 1.6%. Sequencing was done on a sample of CD4+ T cells from PBMCs. The origin of the receptors is a man in his 60s in good health and CMV-seronegative.

This rearrangement joins TRBV18 to TRBJ2-1, with D perhaps assigned TRBD1 or TRBD2 (5 bases each). Per germline, CDR1 KGHSH and CDR2 LQKENI. V was cut by 6 bases and J by 10 bases, with 13 bases left in between. The CDR3 has 12 residues. CDR3 loop: CASSPTGREQFF. DNA for the CDR3: TGTGCCAGCTCCCCGACGGGGCGGGAGCAGTTCTTC.

The chain has TRBV15 and TRBJ2-5; D is undetermined. This CDR3 comprises 14 residues. Deletions cut 0 bases from V and 5 bases from J, with 10 bases between. Germline V gene lookup returns CDR1 LNHNV and CDR2 YYDKDF (reference sequence). The CDR3 spells CATSRDTGSETQYF. Written as DNA, the CDR3 is TGTGCCACCAGCAGAGATACCGGTTCCGAGACCCAGTACTTC.

The chain combines TRBV30 with TRBJ2-2; TRBD2 is a possible D gene (6 bases). This CDR3 has 16 amino acids. The V end was cut by 0 bases, the J end by 0 bases, with 11 bases between. CDR1 is GTSNPN and CDR2 is SVGIG in the germline V gene (reference sequence). CDR3 in DNA: TGTGCCTGGAGTGTATTCGGGGGATCGAACACCGGGGAGCTGTTTTTT. Its protein is CAWSVFGGSNTGELFF.

V usage is TRBV4-2 and J usage is TRBJ2-3; either TRBD1 or TRBD2 may fit D (5 bases each). Germline lookup yields CDR1 LGHNA and CDR2 YNFKEQ. V lost 0 bases and J 4 bases, leaving 5 bases between the germline ends. This CDR3 has 13 residues. This chain's CDR3 is CASSQEGADTQYF. The CDR3, as DNA: TGTGCCAGCAGCCAAGAGGGGGCAGATACGCAGTATTTT.

The chain carries TRBV7-2 and TRBJ2-7; TRBD1 matches at 7 bases. Germline values: CDR1 SGHTA, CDR2 FQGNSA. After removal of 5 bases from V and 4 bases from J, the junction contained 8 bases not matched to a gene. The CDR3 contains 14 residues. CDR3 in amino acids: CASSPRGGPYEQYF. CDR3 DNA sequence: TGTGCCAGCAGCCCGCGAGGGGGCCCGTACGAGCAGTACTTC.

This chain links TRBV19 with TRBJ2-3, with no clear D. Trimming shortened V by 4 bases and J by 1 base, and 9 bases separated the two germline ends. Germline values: CDR1 LNHDA, CDR2 SQIVND (reference sequence). This CDR3 has 14 amino acids. CDR3 loop: CASSRGLRTDTQYF. CDR3 sequence (DNA): TGTGCCAGTAGTAGAGGCCTACGCACAGATACGCAGTATTTT.

This chain joins TRBV5-1 and TRBJ2-2; possibly TRBD1 for D (6 bases). Germline lookup yields CDR1 SGHRS and CDR2 YFSETQ. V lost 9 bases and J 1 base, leaving 10 bases between the germline ends. The CDR3 has 13 residues. CDR3 nucleotide sequence: TGCGCCAAAACACAGGGGAACACCGGGGAGCTGTTTTTT. Translated, it gives CAKTQGNTGELFF. The complete variable domain, with remaining parts taken from reference TRBV5-1 and TRBJ2-2, reads KAGVTQTPRYLIKTRGQQVTLSCSPISGHRSVSWYQQTPGQGLQFLFEYFSETQRNKGNFPGRFSGRQFSNSRSEMNVSTLELGDSALYLCAKTQGNTGELFFGEGSRLTVL.

The chain couples TRBV5-4 to TRBJ2-1; D may be TRBD2 (5 bases). Germline-derived CDR1 and CDR2 are SGHNT and YYREEE (reference sequence). V gave up 5 bases and J gave up 0 bases, with 12 bases separating them. The length of the CDR3 is 15 residues. The CDR3 loop reads CASRDGLNSYNEQFF. CDR3 DNA sequence: TGTGCCAGCAGGGATGGACTCAACTCCTACAATGAGCAGTTCTTC.

The gene calls are TRBV10-2 and TRBJ2-5; possibly TRBD2 for D (6 bases). The CDR3 is 14 residues long. Germline CDR1 WSHSY, CDR2 SAAADI. V lost 2 bases and J lost 1, with 8 bases in between. CDR3 sequence (DNA): TGCGCCAGCAGTGAGGTAGCGGTCCAAGAGACCCAGTACTTC. Protein product: CASSEVAVQETQYF.

Only a few counts were recorded for this clone. The chain recombines TRBV5-4 with TRBJ2-5, with 9 bases that match TRBD1. The J segment lost 5 bases and the V segment lost 4 bases, leaving 9 bases of the junction unmatched. The CDR3 is made up of 15 amino acids. Germline V CDR1 and CDR2: SGHNT, YYREEE (reference sequence). This chain's CDR3 is CASSPSTGGGETQYF. CDR3 sequence (DNA): TGTGCCAGCAGCCCATCTACAGGGGGCGGGGAGACCCAGTACTTC.

The V and J genes are TRBV4-3 and TRBJ1-1; no firm D call. The V gene lost 0 bases and the J gene lost 3 bases, with 14 bases spanning the gap. CDR3 length equals 16 residues. Germline V gene sequence: CDR1 LGHNA, CDR2 YSLEER. CDR3 amino acids: CASSQEVGKSDTEAFF. The CDR3 bases are TGCGCCAGCAGCCAAGAAGTAGGGAAAAGCGACACTGAAGCTTTCTTT.

The sample holds a few counts of this clone. This chain connects TRBV5-1 to TRBJ1-1, with a tentative D call TRBD1 (5 bases). Germline-derived CDR1 and CDR2 are SGHRS and YFSETQ. The CDR3 contains 12 residues. Trimming pared 5 bases from V and 1 base from J, leaving 6 bases between. This CDR3 is CASRQENTEAFF. The CDR3 nucleotides read TGCGCCAGCAGACAGGAGAACACTGAAGCTTTCTTT.

The rearrangement uses TRBV11-2 and TRBJ2-1; D might be TRBD2 (6 bases). Germline CDR1 SGHAT, CDR2 FQNNGV. This CDR3 contains 12 residues. Trimming removed 5 bases at V and 9 bases at J, with 11 bases between. The CDR3 coding sequence is TGTGCCAGCAGCCATTCGGGAGCTGAGCAGTTCTTC. Translated, it gives CASSHSGAEQFF.

The chain uses TRBV5-5 and TRBJ1-1; D uncertain. Trimming removed 4 bases at V and 1 base at J, with 14 bases between. The germline V gene has CDR1 SGHKS and CDR2 YYEKEE (reference sequence). The CDR3 extends over 15 amino acids. DNA for the CDR3: TGTGCCAGCAGCCCCGACGCCCTTCCGAACACTGAAGCTTTCTTT. Translated: CASSPDALPNTEAFF.

CDR3 in amino acids: CATLVQPYNSPLHF. CDR3 DNA sequence: TGTGCCACCCTAGTCCAGCCCTATAATTCACCCCTCCACTTT. V and J are TRBV6-6 and TRBJ1-6; D ambiguous. Germline V gene sequence: CDR1 MNHNY, CDR2 SVGAGI (reference sequence). The CDR3 is 14 amino acids. Between the trimmed V and J ends, which lost 10 bases and 2 bases, there was a span of 12 bases.

In DNA, the CDR3 is TGTGCCAGCAGCCAGACGGGGGGCCGGGGCTACACCTTC. Its protein is CASSQTGGRGYTF. The rearrangement joins TRBV11-3 to TRBJ1-2, with D maybe TRBD1 (6 bases). V gave up 5 bases and J gave up 8 bases, with 15 bases separating them. Per germline, CDR1 SGHNT and CDR2 YENEEA. This CDR3 is built from 13 residues.

The table lists this clone with a few counts. The chain combines TRBV2 with TRBJ2-5; D gene ambiguous. The germline V gene has CDR1 SNHLY and CDR2 FYNNEI. Trimming took off 8 bases at V and 4 bases at J, with 8 bases between the two ends. The CDR3 totals 11 residues. CDR3 loop: CASAPGETQYF. CDR3 in DNA: TGTGCCAGCGCCCCGGGAGAGACCCAGTACTTC. The entire variable domain, with the rest obtained from reference TRBV2 and TRBJ2-5, is as follows: EPEVTQTPSHQVTQMGQEVILRCVPISNHLYFYWYRQILGQKVEFLVSFYNNEISEKSEIFDDQFSVERPDGSNFTLKIRSTKLEDSAMYFCASAPGETQYFGPGTRLLVL.

The rearrangement joins TRBV30 to TRBJ1-5, with D unresolved. Germline CDR1 GTSNPN, CDR2 SVGIG (reference sequence). Deletions cut 0 bases from V and 3 bases from J, with 15 bases between. This CDR3 comprises 16 residues. This CDR3 is CAWSVHAAGPNQPQHF. As DNA, the CDR3 is TGTGCCTGGAGTGTACACGCTGCGGGCCCCAATCAGCCCCAGCATTTT.

The chain has TRBV7-9 and TRBJ1-4; maybe TRBD1 (6 bases). Trimming took off 9 bases at V and 6 bases at J, with 11 bases between the two ends. This CDR3 is 12 amino acids long. Germline CDR1 reads SEHNR; CDR2 reads FQNEAQ (reference sequence). The DNA for the CDR3 is TGTGCCAGTAGAGGGGGGGATGAAAAACTGTTTTTT. Its protein is CASRGGDEKLFF. Combining the CDR3 with reference TRBV7-9 and TRBJ1-4 gives the whole variable domain DTGVSQNPRHKITKRGQNVTFRCDPISEHNRLYWYRQTLGQGPEFLTYFQNEAQLEKSRLLSDRFSAERPKGSFSTLEIQRTEQGDSAMYLCASRGGDEKLFFGSGTQLSVL.

The CDR3 DNA is TGTGCCAGCAAAGATGAGACAGATACGCAGTATTTT. Protein sequence: CASKDETDTQYF. This chain connects TRBV28 to TRBJ2-3; no clear D. Germline assignment: CDR1 MDHEN and CDR2 SYDVKM. CDR3 length equals 12 residues. With 7 bases removed from V and 3 bases from J, the gap between germline ends came to 8 bases. Complete variable domain (other parts from reference TRBV28 and TRBJ2-3): DVKVTQSSRYLVKRTGEKVFLECVQDMDHENMFWYRQDPGLGLRLIYFSYDVKMKEKGDIPEGYSVSREKKERFSLILESASTNQTSMYLCASKDETDTQYFGPGTRLTVL.

This clone was detected once. CDR3 region: CASSLEATEAFF. DNA of the CDR3: TGTGCCAGCAGCTTGGAAGCCACTGAAGCTTTCTTT. This chain uses TRBV5-5 with TRBJ1-1; D gene uncertain. CDR1 is SGHKS and CDR2 is YYEKEE in the germline V gene (reference sequence). The CDR3 runs to 12 residues. V dropped 0 bases and J dropped 4 bases, with 4 bases sitting between them.

This rearrangement joins TRBV7-2 to TRBJ2-2; 9 bases are shared with TRBD2. In germline, CDR1 is SGHTA, CDR2 FQGNSA. J gave up 0 bases and V 2 bases, and 1 base lay outside the gene matches. This CDR3 contains 16 residues. In DNA, the CDR3 is TGTGCCAGCAGCTTAACTAGCGGGCCGAACACCGGGGAGCTGTTTTTT. This encodes CASSLTSGPNTGELFF.